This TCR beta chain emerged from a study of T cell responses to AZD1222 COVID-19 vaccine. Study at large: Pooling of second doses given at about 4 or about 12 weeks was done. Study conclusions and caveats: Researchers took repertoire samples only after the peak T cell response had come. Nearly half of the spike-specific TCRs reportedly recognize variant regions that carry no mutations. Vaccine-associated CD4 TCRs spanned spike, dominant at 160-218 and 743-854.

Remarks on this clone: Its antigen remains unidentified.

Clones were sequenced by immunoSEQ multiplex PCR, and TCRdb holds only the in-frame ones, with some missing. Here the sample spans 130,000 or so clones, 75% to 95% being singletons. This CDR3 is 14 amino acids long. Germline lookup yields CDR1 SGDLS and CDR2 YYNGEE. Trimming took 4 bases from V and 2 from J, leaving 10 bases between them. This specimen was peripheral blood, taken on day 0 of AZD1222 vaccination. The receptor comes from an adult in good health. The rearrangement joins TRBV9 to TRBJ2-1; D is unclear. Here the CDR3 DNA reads TGTGCCAGCAGCCTCGGCGGAGCCTACAATGAGCAGTTCTTC. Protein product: CASSLGGAYNEQFF.